The text below deals with one T cell receptor (beta chain). The cohort comprised adults aged about 18 to 100 years residing in 20 to 30 US areas. The sample belongs to a study of blood T cell repertoires in COVID-19. Study-level background: Acute and convalescent COVID-19 specimens originated in the United States, Italy and Spain.

CDR3 length equals 15 residues. Per the germline V gene, CDR1 is LGHDT and CDR2 is YNNKEL (reference sequence). J was trimmed by 2 bases and V by 4 bases; bases with no gene match: 4. Authors' analysis steps: Amplifying reference gene primers gave estimates of nucleated cell counts. Sequencing was performed with immunoSEQ multiplex PCR; in TCRdb, only in-frame clones are kept and a portion is missing. V and J calls and clone size come straight from that table; D and trimming were deduced from the DNA. This sample has 220,000 or so clones; about 79% occur once, and the top ten carry roughly 1.3%. The chain employs TRBV3-1 (or the pseudogene TRBV3-2) and TRBJ2-2, with 7 bases identical to TRBD2. The receptor comes from a woman between 40 and 50 years old with acute COVID-19. Sequencing input: PBMCs or T cells enriched from blood (not recorded which). CDR3 DNA: TGTGCCAGCAGCCCCGGACTAGTTAACACCGGGGAGCTGTTTTTT. The encoded protein is CASSPGLVNTGELFF.